This TCR beta chain was identified in a study of T cell repertoires in ileal Crohn's disease. Libraries were prepared by immunoSEQ multiplex PCR; TCRdb keeps only in-frame clonotypes and omits some of them. Of 12,000 or so clones listed, 70% to 80% are singletons. Trimming at V came to 6 bases and at J to 4 bases, leaving 11 bases not matched to a gene. The CDR3 totals 17 residues. Germline V gives CDR1 MDHEN, CDR2 SYDVKM. The chain joins TRBV28 to TRBJ1-4; 10 nucleotides align to TRBD1. Material: ileal tissue. This clonotype was sampled from an adult with Crohn's disease. As DNA, the CDR3 is TGTGCCAGCAGCCCGCCGGGACAGGGGTTCGATAATGAAAAACTGTTTTTT. It codes for CASSPPGQGFDNEKLFF.